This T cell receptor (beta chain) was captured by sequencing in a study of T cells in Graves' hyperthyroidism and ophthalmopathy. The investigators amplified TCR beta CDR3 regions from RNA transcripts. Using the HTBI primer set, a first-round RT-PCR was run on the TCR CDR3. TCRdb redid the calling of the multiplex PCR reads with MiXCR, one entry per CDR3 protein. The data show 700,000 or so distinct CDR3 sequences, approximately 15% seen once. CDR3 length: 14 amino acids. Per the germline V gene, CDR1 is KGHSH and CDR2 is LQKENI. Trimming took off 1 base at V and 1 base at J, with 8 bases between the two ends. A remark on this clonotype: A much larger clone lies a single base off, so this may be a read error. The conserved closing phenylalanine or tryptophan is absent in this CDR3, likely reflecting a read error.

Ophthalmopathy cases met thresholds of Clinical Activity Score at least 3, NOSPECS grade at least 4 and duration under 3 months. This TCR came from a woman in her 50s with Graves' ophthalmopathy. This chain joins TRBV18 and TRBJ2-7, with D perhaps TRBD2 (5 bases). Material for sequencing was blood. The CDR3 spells CASSPQEDSYEQYY. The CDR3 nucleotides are TGTGCCAGCTCACCACAGGAGGATTCCTACGAGCAGTACTAC.